The 14 T cell receptor beta chains below all came from one sample that was sequenced in a study of PD-L1 blockade in urothelial cancer. The method was immunoSEQ multiplex PCR; TCRdb's version includes in-frame clones alone and lacks a portion of them. This sample carries about 35,000 clones, roughly four fifths of them seen once, and the ten largest clones take 3% to 4.5%. The sequencing used PBMCs, collected around atezolizumab (anti-PD-L1) treatment. These receptors were taken from a man aged 70 or older with urothelial cancer.

This chain links TRBV18 with TRBJ1-4; D is uncertain. V was shortened by 6 bases and J by 0 bases, with 14 bases between the two germline ends. Germline-derived CDR1 and CDR2 are KGHSH and LQKENI. The CDR3 length is 16 residues. This chain's CDR3 is CASSRALPSTNEKLFF. Written as DNA, the CDR3 is TGTGCCAGCTCCCGCGCCCTCCCGTCAACTAATGAAAAACTGTTTTTT.

The chain carries TRBV9 and TRBJ2-2; 11 bases match TRBD2. J was trimmed by 4 bases and V by 2 bases; bases with no gene match: 4. CDR1 and CDR2 from the germline V gene are SGDLS and YYNGEE. CDR3 length: 16 amino acids. The CDR3 loop reads CASSVRLAGLTGELFF. In DNA form, the CDR3 reads TGTGCCAGCAGCGTCAGACTAGCGGGGCTCACCGGGGAGCTGTTTTTT.

V and J are TRBV19 and TRBJ2-4; 10 bases are shared with TRBD2. The CDR3 extends over 11 amino acids. Germline trimming cut 7 bases from V and 9 bases from J; bases unmatched to any gene: 0. CDR1 and CDR2 (germline): LNHDA, SQIVND (reference sequence). As DNA, the CDR3 is TGTGCCAGTAAGCGGGAGGGCATTCAGTACTTC. It translates to CASKREGIQYF.

This chain links TRBV11-2 with TRBJ2-7; tentatively, D is TRBD1 (6 bases). Germline V gives CDR1 SGHAT, CDR2 FQNNGV. The CDR3 totals 15 residues. Between the trimmed V and J ends, which lost 5 bases and 2 bases, there was a span of 16 bases. The CDR3 spells CASSGTLGETYEQYF. The CDR3, as DNA: TGTGCCAGCAGCGGGACACTTGGGGAAACCTACGAGCAGTACTTC.

This clone was observed once. In DNA form, the CDR3 reads TGTGCCAGCAGCTTAACGACAGGGGGCGATGAAAAACTGTTTTTT. Protein product: CASSLTTGGDEKLFF. The rearrangement uses TRBV7-9 and TRBJ1-4; TRBD1 aligns across 10 bases. The CDR3 has 15 amino acids. Germline V CDR1 and CDR2: SEHNR, FQNEAQ (reference sequence). J gave up 6 bases and V 2 bases, and 3 bases lay outside the gene matches. Variable domain in full (rest from reference TRBV7-9 and TRBJ1-4): DTGVSQNPRHKITKRGQNVTFRCDPISEHNRLYWYRQTLGQGPEFLTYFQNEAQLEKSRLLSDRFSAERPKGSFSTLEIQRTEQGDSAMYLCASSLTTGGDEKLFFGSGTQLSVL.

V usage is TRBV18 and J usage is TRBJ2-7, with D tentatively TRBD2 (6 bases). The CDR3 has 16 amino acids. Trimming took 1 base from V and 0 from J, leaving 13 bases between them. Per germline, CDR1 KGHSH and CDR2 LQKENI. The CDR3 here is CASSPRASESSYEQYF. CDR3 sequence (DNA): TGTGCCAGCTCACCACGTGCTAGCGAGAGCTCCTACGAGCAGTACTTC.

The rearrangement joins TRBV4-2 to TRBJ1-4, with D uncertain. The CDR3 loop spans 16 amino acids. Trimming stripped 1 base from V and 8 bases from J, with 17 bases between. Germline CDR1 reads LGHNA; CDR2 reads YNFKEQ. The CDR3 DNA reads as TGTGCCAGCAGCCAAGCTTTTGGGGAGCAGGAGGAAAAACTGTTTTTT. Protein sequence: CASSQAFGEQEEKLFF.

The chain employs TRBV7-3 and TRBJ2-2, with 8 bases aligning to TRBD2. CDR1 and CDR2 (germline): SGHTA, FQGTGA. The V segment lost 5 bases and the J segment 0 bases; nucleotides outside the gene matches: 5. This CDR3 is built from 16 residues. DNA of the CDR3: TGTGCCAGCAGCCAGTTAGCGGGACCGAACACCGGGGAGCTGTTTTTT. Translating it yields CASSQLAGPNTGELFF.

The rearrangement joins TRBV6-5 to TRBJ2-7; 16 positions agree with TRBD2. Germline lookup yields CDR1 MNHEY and CDR2 SVGAGI. The CDR3 length is 13 residues. The V segment lost 5 bases and the J segment 11 bases; nucleotides outside the gene matches: 3. The CDR3 DNA reads as TGTGCCAGCAGTGGGACTAGCGGGAGGGCCGAGTACTTC. Its protein product is CASSGTSGRAEYF.

CDR3 loop: CASTRTLAGGYTF. In nucleotides, the CDR3 is TGTGCCAGCACCCGGACACTGGCAGGGGGCTACACCTTC. The chain uses TRBV6-1 and TRBJ1-2, with a weak D call TRBD1 (5 bases). Per germline, CDR1 MNHNS and CDR2 SASEGT. The CDR3 has 13 amino acids. V shed 7 bases and J shed 8 bases, with 17 bases lying between them.

J is TRBJ1-3 and V is TRBV27; D may be TRBD1 (6 bases). Trimming took off 1 base at V and 4 bases at J, with 11 bases between the two ends. The CDR3 is made up of 15 amino acids. Germline V gene sequence: CDR1 MNHEY, CDR2 SMNVEV (reference sequence). The DNA of the CDR3 is TGTGCCAGCAGTTTATTAGCAGGGGTCGGAAACACCATATATTTT. Protein sequence: CASSLLAGVGNTIYF.

V and J are TRBV28 and TRBJ2-2; D gene unclear. Germline CDR1 MDHEN, CDR2 SYDVKM. This CDR3 is built from 13 residues. V was cut by 2 bases and J by 6 bases, with 7 bases left in between. CDR3 coding DNA: TGTGCCAGCAGTTTACGCTATCCCGGGGAGCTGTTTTTT. Translated, it gives CASSLRYPGELFF.

This clone was seen once. This chain uses TRBV28 with TRBJ2-7; 9 bases fit TRBD2. Trimming removed 4 bases from V and 4 bases from J; junction bases left unmatched: 5. The CDR3 contains 14 residues. The germline CDR1 and CDR2 sequences are MDHEN and SYDVKM. CDR3 sequence: CASSYAGGPYEQYF. DNA for the CDR3: TGTGCCAGCAGTTACGCGGGAGGGCCTTACGAGCAGTACTTC. Filled out from reference TRBV28 and TRBJ2-7, the complete variable domain reads DVKVTQSSRYLVKRTGEKVFLECVQDMDHENMFWYRQDPGLGLRLIYFSYDVKMKEKGDIPEGYSVSREKKERFSLILESASTNQTSMYLCASSYAGGPYEQYFGPGTRLTVT.

The chain carries TRBV28 and TRBJ1-4; 7 positions match TRBD1. In germline, CDR1 is MDHEN, CDR2 SYDVKM. The length of the CDR3 is 16 residues. V lost 5 bases, J lost 0 bases, and 6 bases stayed unmatched. The CDR3 protein is CASSPGGPATNEKLFF. CDR3 coding DNA: TGTGCCAGCAGTCCAGGGGGTCCTGCAACTAATGAAAAACTGTTTTTT.